These T cell receptor beta chains were read from a single sample in a study of blood T cell repertoires in COVID-19. Produced via immunoSEQ multiplex PCR; TCRdb's table is partial and in-frame only. The repertoire holds fewer than 110,000 clones, about 91% seen once, with under 7% in the top ten. The sample consisted of peripheral blood. Receptors originate from a man aged 45-65 years with active or convalescent COVID-19. CDR3s include the opening cysteine and the closing phenylalanine or tryptophan. A D gene is named only where the DNA matches it firmly. Expanded clones are given a class, and other clones once, few, many or no size at all.

clone size,D gene,V gene,J gene,CDR3 protein,CDR3 DNA
NA,NA,TRBV5-8,TRBJ2-5,CASSIGLVQETQYF,TGTGCCAGCAGCATCGGACTGGTACAAGAGACCCAGTACTTC
NA,TRBD2,TRBV27,TRBJ2-1,CASGTSGRSEQFF,TGTGCCAGCGGGACTAGCGGGAGGAGCGAGCAGTTCTTC
NA,NA,TRBV6-5,TRBJ2-3,CASSRRTERTDTQYF,TGTGCCAGCAGTCGGAGGACAGAACGCACAGATACGCAGTATTTT
NA,TRBD2,TRBV5-1,TRBJ2-3,CASSWGTSPANTQYF,TGCGCCAGCAGCTGGGGGACTAGCCCTGCTAATACGCAGTATTTT
NA,TRBD2,TRBV6-4,TRBJ2-1,CASSEREGYNEQFF,TGTGCCAGCAGTGAACGGGAGGGCTACAATGAGCAGTTCTTC
NA,NA,TRBV20-1,TRBJ2-5,CSASFSAGSRETQYF,TGCAGTGCTAGTTTTTCCGCGGGGTCGAGGGAGACCCAGTACTTC
once,TRBD1,TRBV6-5,TRBJ1-1,CASSYGRQGAAFF,TGTGCCAGCAGTTACGGGCGACAGGGGGCAGCTTTCTTT
NA,NA,TRBV6-1,TRBJ1-1,CASSEKPLNTEAFF,TGTGCCAGCAGTGAAAAGCCACTAAACACTGAAGCTTTCTTT
NA,NA,TRBV20-1,TRBJ2-7,CSASRAANAYEQYF,TGCAGTGCTAGTCGAGCGGCGAACGCCTACGAGCAGTACTTC
NA,NA,TRBV2,TRBJ1-5,CASGGTYSNQPQHF,TGTGCCAGCGGAGGGACGTATAGCAATCAGCCCCAGCATTTT
NA,NA,TRBV5-1,TRBJ2-1,CASSSQGGASYNEQFF,TGCGCCAGCAGCAGCCAGGGAGGCGCCTCCTACAATGAGCAGTTCTTC
NA,NA,TRBV7-9,TRBJ1-4,CASSYDRPATNEKLFF,TGTGCCAGCAGCTACGACAGGCCCGCAACTAATGAAAAACTGTTTTTT
few,NA,TRBV30,TRBJ2-2,CAWSEQDRTTGELFF,TGTGCCTGGAGCGAACAAGACAGAACCACCGGGGAGCTGTTTTTT
NA,NA,TRBV18,TRBJ2-1,CASSSIRTSYYNEQFF,TGTGCCAGCTCATCGATAAGGACAAGCTATTACAATGAGCAGTTCTTC
once,NA,TRBV9,TRBJ2-3,CASSVGGLGTDTQYF,TGTGCCAGCAGCGTAGGAGGCCTAGGCACAGATACGCAGTATTTT
NA,NA,TRBV19,TRBJ2-5,CASSMAEGVRQETQYF,TGTGCCAGTAGTATGGCAGAGGGCGTTAGGCAAGAGACCCAGTACTTC
NA,NA,TRBV12-3/TRBV12-4,TRBJ1-1,CASSPYTEAFF,TGTGCCAGCAGCCCTTATACTGAAGCTTTCTTT
NA,NA,TRBV5-8,TRBJ2-1,CASSLSGSWNEQFF,TGTGCCAGCAGCTTGTCCGGGAGTTGGAATGAGCAGTTCTTC
NA,TRBD1,TRBV15,TRBJ2-7,CATSWNRGAAYEQYF,TGTGCCACCAGTTGGAACAGGGGAGCGGCCTACGAGCAGTACTTC
NA,NA,TRBV11-2,TRBJ2-5,CASSRGSLETQYF,TGTGCCAGCAGCCGGGGGTCGCTAGAGACCCAGTACTTC
NA,TRBD2,TRBV24-1,TRBJ2-1,CATSDSTSGPYNEQFF,TGTGCCACCAGTGACTCAACTAGCGGACCCTACAATGAGCAGTTCTTC
NA,NA,TRBV2,TRBJ2-3,CASSDPFTDTQYF,TGTGCCAGCAGTGATCCCTTCACAGATACGCAGTATTTT
NA,NA,TRBV19,TRBJ2-2,CASSIRTNTGELFF,TGTGCCAGTAGTATTAGGACAAACACCGGGGAGCTGTTTTTT
NA,TRBD1,TRBV4-1,TRBJ1-5,CASSQDNSGTGSNQPQHF,TGCGCCAGCAGCCAAGATAACTCCGGGACAGGTAGCAATCAGCCCCAGCATTTT
NA,NA,TRBV7-9,TRBJ1-1,CASSPLTGEAFF,TGTGCCAGCAGCCCCCTTACAGGGGAAGCTTTCTTT
NA,NA,TRBV19,TRBJ1-3,CASSIDPSPISGNTIYF,TGTGCCAGTAGTATAGATCCATCCCCAATCTCTGGAAACACCATATATTTT
NA,TRBD1,TRBV28,TRBJ2-7,CASSIPDRVRNHEQYF,TGTGCCAGCAGTATCCCTGACAGGGTCAGGAACCACGAGCAGTACTTC
NA,NA,TRBV18,TRBJ1-2,CASSPPIWPNYGYTF,TGTGCCAGCTCACCACCTATTTGGCCCAACTATGGCTACACCTTC